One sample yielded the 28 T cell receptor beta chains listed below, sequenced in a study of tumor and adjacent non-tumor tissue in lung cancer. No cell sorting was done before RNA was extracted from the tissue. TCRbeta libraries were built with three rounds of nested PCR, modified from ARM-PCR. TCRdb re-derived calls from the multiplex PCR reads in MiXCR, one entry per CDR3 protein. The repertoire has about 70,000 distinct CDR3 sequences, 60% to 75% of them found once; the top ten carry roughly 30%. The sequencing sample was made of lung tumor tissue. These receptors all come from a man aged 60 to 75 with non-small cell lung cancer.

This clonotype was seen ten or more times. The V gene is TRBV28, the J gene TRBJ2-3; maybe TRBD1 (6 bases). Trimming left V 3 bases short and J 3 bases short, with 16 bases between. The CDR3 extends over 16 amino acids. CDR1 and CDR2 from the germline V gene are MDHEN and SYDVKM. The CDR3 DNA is TGTGCCAGCAGTTTTCACCGGACAGTAGCGACAGATACGCAGTATTTT. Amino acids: CASSFHRTVATDTQYF.

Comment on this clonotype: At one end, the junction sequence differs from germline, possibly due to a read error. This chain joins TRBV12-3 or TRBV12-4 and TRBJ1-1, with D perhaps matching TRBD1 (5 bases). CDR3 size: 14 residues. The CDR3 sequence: CASGRTGRNTKAFF. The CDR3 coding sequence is TGTGCCAGCGGTCGGACGGGACGGAACACTAAAGCTTTCTTT.

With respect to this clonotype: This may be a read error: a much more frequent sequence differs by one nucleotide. The CDR3 protein is CANSCSRRGGNEQFF. CDR3 in DNA: TGTGCCAACAGTTGCTCGAGGCGGGGTGGGAATGAGCAGTTCTTC. The chain joins TRBV6-5 to TRBJ2-1, with a tentative D call TRBD2 (6 bases). This CDR3 spans 15 amino acids. CDR1 is MNHEY, CDR2 SVGAGI, per germline.

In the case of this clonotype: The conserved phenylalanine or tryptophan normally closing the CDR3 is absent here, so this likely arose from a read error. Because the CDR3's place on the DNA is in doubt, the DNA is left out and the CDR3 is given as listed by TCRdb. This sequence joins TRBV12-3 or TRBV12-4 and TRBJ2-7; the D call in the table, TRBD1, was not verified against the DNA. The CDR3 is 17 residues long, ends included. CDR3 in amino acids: CASSFGLYRDRAYEQYS.

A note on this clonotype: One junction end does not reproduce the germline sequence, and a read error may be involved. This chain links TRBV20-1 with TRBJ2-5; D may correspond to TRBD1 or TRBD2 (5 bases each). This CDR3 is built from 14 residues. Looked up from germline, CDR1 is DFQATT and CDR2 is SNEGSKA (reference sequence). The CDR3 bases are TGCAGTGTTAGACAGCTGGGAGTTAGGGAGACCCAGTACTTC. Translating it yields CSVRQLGVRETQYF.

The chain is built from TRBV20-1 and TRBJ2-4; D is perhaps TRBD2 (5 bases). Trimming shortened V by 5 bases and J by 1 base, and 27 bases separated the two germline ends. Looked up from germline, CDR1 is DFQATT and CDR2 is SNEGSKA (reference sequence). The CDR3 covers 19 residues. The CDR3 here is CSAGGAASFQRRAKNIQYF. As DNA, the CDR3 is TGCAGTGCTGGCGGAGCGGCTAGCTTCCAAAGGAGGGCCAAAAACATTCAGTACTTC.

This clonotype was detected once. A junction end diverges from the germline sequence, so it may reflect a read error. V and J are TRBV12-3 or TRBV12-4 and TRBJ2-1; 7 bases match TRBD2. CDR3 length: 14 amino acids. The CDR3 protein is CASSPELANDEQFF. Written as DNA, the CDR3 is TGTGCCAGCAGTCCAGAACTAGCGAACGATGAGCAATTCTTC.

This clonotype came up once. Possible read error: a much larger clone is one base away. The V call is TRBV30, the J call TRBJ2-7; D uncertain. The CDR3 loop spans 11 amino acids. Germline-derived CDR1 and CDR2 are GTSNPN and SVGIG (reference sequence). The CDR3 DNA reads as TGTGCCTGGAGTCTAGGATACGGGCAGTACTTC. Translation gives CAWSLGYGQYF.

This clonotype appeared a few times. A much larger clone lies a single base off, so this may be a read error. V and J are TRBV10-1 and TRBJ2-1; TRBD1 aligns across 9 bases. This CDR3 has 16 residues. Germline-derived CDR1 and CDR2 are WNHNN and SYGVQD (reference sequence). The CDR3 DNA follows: TGCGCCAGCAGTGGGCTGACAGGGGGTCTGTACAATGAGCAGCTCTTC. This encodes CASSGLTGGLYNEQLF.

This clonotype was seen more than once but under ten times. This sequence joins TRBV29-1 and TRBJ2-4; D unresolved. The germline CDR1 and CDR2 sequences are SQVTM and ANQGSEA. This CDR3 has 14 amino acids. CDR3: CSTSVGQAKNIQYF. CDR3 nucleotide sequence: TGCAGTACCTCGGTAGGGCAAGCCAAAAACATTCAGTACTTC.

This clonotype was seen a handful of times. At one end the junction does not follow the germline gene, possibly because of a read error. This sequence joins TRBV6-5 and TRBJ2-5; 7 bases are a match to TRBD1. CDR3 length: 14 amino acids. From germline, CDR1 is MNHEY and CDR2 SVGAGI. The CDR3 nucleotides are TGTACCAGAAGTTACTCGACAGGGCAAGAGAAACAGTACTTC. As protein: CTRSYSTGQEKQYF.

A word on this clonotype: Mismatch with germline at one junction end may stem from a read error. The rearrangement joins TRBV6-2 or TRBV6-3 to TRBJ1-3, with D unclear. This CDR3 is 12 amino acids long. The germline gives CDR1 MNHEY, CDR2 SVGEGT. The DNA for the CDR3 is TGTGCAAGCAGTTACTCTGGAAACACCATATATTTT. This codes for CASSYSGNTIYF.

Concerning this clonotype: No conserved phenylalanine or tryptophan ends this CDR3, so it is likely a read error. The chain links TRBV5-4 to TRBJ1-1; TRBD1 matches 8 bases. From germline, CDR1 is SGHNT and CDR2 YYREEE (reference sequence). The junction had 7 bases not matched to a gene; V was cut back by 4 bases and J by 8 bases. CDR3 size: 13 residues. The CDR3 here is CASSAGQGPEAFL. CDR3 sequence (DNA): TGTGCCAGCAGCGCAGGACAGGGCCCCGAAGCTTTCTTA.

Here the CDR3 reads CASSATSPPRMQYF. The CDR3 DNA is TGTGCCAGCAGTGCGACCTCACCTCCCCGTATGCAGTATTTT. The chain is built from TRBV6-5 and TRBJ2-3; D not resolved. The CDR3 contains 14 residues. Germline CDR1 and CDR2: MNHEY and SVGAGI. Trimming cost V 5 bases and J 11 bases, with 20 bases left between them.

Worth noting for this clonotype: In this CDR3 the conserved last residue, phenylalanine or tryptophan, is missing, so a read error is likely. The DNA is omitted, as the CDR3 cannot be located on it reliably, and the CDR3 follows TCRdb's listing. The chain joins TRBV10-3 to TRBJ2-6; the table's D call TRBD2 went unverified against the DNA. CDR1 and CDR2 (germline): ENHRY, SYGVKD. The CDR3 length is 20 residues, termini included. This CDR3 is CAVSEHRTTGRDSGANVLPL.

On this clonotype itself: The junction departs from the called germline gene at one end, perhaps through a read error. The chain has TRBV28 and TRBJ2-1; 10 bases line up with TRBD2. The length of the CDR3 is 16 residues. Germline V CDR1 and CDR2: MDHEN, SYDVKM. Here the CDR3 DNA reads TGTACCAGCAGTACGGCTAGCGGGAGTGATCTCAATGAACAGTTCTTC. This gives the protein CTSSTASGSDLNEQFF.

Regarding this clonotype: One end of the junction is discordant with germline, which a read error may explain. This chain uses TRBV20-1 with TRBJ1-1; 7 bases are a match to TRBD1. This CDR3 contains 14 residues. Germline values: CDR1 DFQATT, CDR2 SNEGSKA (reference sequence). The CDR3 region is CSTVSRGMNTEGFF. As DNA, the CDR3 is TGCAGTACTGTCTCCAGGGGGATGAACACTGAAGGTTTCTTT.

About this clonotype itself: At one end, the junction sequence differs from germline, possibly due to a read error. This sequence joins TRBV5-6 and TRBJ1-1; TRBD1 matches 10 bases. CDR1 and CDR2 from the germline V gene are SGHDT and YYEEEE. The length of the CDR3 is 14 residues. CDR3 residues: CARSLGQGTNEAIF. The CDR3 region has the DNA TGTGCCAGAAGCTTGGGACAGGGGACAAATGAAGCTATCTTT.

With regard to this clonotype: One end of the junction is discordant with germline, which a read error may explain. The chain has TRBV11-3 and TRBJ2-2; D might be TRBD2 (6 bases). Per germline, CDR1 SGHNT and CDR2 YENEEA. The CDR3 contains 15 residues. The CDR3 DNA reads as TGTGCCAGCAGCATCGGCGGGACGAACACCGGGGAACTGTTTTTT. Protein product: CASSIGGTNTGELFF.

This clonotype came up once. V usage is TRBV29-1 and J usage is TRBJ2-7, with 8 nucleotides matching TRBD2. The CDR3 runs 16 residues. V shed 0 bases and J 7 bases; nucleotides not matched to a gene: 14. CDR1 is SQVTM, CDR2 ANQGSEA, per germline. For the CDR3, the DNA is TGCAGCGTTGAAGATGGGCTGGGACAAGCGGGAGATGAGCAGTACTTC. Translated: CSVEDGLGQAGDEQYF.

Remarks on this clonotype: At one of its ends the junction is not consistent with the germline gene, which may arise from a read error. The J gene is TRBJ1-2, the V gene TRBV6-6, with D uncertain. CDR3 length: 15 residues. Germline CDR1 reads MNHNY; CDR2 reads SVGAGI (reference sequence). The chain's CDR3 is CAISPGRETNYGYTF. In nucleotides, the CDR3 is TGTGCCATCAGTCCGGGGAGGGAAACTAACTATGGCTACACCTTC.

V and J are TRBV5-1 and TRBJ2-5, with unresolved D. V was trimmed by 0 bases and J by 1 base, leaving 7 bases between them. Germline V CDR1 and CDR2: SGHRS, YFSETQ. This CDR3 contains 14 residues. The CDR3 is CASSLVVAQETQYF. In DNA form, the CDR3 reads TGCGCCAGCAGCTTGGTGGTCGCCCAAGAGACCCAGTACTTC.

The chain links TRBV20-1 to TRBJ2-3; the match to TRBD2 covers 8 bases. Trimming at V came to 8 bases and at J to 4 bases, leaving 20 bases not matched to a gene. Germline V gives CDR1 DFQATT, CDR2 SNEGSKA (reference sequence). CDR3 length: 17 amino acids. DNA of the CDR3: TGCAGTATCCCCCTCGCGGGAGGCCCCCCTAGCGCAGATACGCAGTATTTT. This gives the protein CSIPLAGGPPSADTQYF.

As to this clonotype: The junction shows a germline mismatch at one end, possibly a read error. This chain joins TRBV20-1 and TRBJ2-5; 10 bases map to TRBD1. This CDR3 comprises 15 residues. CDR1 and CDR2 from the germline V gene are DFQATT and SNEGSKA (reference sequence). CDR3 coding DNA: TGCAGTGCTAGGACCGGGACAGGGGTTTTTGGGGCCCAGTACTTT. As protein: CSARTGTGVFGAQYF.

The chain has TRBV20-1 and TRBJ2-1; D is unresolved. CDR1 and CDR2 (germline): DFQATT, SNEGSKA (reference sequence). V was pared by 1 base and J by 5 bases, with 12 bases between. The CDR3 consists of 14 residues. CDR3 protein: CSARGQRIDNEQFF. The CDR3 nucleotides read TGCAGTGCTAGAGGGCAGCGAATAGACAATGAGCAGTTCTTC.

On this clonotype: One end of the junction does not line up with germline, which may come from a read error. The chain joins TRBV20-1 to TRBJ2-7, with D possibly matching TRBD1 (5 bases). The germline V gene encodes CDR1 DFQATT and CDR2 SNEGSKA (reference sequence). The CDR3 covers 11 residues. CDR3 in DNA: TGCACTGCTGGGGCGCCGTCCGAGCAGTACTTC. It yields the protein CTAGAPSEQYF.

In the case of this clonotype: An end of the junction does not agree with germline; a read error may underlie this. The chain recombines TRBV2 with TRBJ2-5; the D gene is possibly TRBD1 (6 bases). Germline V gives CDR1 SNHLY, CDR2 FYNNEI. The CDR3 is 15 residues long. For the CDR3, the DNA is TGTGTCAGCAGCGACGGCGACAGGTTGATAGAGACCCAGTACTTC. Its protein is CVSSDGDRLIETQYF.

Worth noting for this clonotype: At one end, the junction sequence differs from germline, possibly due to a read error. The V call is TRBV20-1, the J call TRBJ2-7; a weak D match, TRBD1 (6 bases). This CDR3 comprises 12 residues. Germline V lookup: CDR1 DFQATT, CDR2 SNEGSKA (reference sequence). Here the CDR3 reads CCAMDRPNEQYF. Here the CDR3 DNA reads TGCTGTGCGATGGACAGACCCAACGAGCAGTACTTC.